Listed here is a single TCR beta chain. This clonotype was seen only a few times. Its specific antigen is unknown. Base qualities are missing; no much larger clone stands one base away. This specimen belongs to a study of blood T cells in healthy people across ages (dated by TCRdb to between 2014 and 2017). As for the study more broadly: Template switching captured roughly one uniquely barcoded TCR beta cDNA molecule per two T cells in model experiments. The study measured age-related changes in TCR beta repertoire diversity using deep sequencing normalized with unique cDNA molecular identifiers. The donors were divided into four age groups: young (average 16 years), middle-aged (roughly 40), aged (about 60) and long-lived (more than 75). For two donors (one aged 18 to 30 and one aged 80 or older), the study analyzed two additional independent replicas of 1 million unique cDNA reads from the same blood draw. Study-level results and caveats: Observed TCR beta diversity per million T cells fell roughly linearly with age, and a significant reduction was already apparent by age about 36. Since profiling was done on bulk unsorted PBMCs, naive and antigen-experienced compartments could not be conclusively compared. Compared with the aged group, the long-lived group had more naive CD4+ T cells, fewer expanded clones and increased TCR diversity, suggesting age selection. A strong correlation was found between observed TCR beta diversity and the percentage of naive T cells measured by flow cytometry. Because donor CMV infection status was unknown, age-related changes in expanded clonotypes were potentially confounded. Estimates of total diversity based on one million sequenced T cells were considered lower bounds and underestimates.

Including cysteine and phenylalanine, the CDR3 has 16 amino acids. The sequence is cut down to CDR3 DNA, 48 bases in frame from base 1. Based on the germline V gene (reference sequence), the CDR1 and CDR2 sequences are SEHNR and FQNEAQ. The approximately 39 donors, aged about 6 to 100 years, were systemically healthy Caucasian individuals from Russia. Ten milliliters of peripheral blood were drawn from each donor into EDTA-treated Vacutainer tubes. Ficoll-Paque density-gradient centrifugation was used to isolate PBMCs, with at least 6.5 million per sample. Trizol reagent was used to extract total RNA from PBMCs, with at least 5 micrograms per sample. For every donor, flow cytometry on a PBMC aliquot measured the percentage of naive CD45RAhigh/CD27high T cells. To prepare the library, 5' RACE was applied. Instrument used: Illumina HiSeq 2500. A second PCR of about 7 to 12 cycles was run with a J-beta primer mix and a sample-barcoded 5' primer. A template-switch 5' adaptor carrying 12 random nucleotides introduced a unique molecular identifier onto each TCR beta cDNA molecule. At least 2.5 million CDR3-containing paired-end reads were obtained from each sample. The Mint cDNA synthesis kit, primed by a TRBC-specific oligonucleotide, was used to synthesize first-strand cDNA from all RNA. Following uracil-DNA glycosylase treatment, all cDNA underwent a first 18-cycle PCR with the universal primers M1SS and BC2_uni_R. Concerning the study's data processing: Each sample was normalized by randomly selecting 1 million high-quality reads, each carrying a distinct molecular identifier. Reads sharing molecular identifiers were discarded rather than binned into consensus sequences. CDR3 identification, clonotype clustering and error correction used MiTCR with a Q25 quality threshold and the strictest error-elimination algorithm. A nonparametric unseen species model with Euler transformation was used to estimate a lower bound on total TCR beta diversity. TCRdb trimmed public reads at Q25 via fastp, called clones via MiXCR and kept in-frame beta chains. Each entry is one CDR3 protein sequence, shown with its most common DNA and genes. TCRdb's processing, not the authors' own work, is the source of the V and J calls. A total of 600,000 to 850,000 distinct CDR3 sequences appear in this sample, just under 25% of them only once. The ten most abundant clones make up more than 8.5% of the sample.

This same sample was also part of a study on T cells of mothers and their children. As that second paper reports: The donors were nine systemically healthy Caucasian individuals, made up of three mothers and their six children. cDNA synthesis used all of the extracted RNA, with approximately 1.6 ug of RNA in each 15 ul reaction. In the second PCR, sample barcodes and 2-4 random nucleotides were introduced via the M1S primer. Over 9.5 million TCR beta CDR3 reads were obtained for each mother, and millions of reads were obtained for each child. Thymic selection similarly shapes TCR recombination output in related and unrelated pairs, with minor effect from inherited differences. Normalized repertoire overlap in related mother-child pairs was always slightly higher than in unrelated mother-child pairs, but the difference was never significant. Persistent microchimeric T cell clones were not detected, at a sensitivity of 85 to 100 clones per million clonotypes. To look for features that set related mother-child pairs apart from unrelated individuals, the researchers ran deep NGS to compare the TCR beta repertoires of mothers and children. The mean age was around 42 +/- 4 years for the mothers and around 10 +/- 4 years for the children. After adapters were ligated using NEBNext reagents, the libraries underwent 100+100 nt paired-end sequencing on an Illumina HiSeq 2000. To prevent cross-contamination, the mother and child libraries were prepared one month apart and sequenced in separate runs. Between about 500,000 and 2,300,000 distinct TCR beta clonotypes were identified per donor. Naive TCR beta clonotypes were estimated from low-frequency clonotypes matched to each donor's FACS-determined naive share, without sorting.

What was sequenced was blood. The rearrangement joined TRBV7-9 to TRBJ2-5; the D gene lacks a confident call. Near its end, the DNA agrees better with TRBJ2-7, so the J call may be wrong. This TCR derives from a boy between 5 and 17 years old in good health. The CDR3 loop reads CASSLETAPSYYEQYF. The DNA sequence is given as TGTGCCAGCAGCCTAGAAACGGCCCCTAGTTACTACGAGCAGTACTTC.